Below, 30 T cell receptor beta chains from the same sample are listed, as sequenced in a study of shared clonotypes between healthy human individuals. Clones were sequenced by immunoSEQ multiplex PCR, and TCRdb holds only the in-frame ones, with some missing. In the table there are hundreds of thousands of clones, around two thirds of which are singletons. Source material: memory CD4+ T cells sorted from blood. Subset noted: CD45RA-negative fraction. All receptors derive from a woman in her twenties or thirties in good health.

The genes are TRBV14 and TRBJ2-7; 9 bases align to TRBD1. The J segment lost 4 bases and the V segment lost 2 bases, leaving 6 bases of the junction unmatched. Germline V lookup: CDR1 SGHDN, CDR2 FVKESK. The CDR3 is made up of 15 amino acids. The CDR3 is CASSQPGQGMYEQYF. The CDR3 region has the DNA TGTGCCAGCAGCCAACCGGGACAGGGAATGTACGAGCAGTACTTC.

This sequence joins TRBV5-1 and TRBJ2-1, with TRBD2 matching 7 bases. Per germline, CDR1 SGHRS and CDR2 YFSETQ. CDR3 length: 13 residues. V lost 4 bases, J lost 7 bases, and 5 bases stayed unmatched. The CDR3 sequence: CASSQSAGNEQFF. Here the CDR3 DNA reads TGCGCCAGCAGCCAATCAGCGGGAAATGAGCAGTTCTTC.

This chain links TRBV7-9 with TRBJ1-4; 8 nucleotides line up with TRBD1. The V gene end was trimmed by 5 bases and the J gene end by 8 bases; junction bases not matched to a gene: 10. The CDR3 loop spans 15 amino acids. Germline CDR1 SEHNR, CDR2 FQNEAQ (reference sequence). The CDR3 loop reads CASSPTGARSEKLFF. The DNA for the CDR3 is TGTGCCAGCAGCCCGACAGGGGCACGGAGCGAAAAACTGTTTTTT.

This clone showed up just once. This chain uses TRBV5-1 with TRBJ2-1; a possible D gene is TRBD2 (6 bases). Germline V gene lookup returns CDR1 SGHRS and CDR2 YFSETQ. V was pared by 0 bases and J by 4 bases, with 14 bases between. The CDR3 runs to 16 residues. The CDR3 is CASSLGYGSDYNEQFF. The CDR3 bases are TGCGCCAGCAGCTTGGGGTACGGGAGCGATTACAATGAGCAGTTCTTC.

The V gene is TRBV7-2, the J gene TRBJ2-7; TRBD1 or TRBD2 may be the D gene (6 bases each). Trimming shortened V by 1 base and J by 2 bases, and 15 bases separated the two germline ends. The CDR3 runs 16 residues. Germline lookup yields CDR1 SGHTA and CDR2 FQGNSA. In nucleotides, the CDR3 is TGTGCCAGCAGCTTAGACGCCTTAGGGGGGCCCTACGAGCAGTACTTC. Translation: CASSLDALGGPYEQYF. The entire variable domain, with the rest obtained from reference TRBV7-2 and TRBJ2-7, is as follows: GAGVSQSPSNKVTEKGKDVELRCDPISGHTALYWYRQSLGQGLEFLIYFQGNSAPDKSGLPSDRFSAERTGGSVSTLTIQRTQQEDSAVYLCASSLDALGGPYEQYFGPGTRLTVT.

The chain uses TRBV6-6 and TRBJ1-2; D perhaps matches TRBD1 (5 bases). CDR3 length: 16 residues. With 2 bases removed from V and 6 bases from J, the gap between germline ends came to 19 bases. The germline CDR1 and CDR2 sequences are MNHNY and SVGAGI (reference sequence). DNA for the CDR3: TGTGCCAGCAGTTACCCGACAGATTTTCTCCAAAATGGCTACACCTTC. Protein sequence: CASSYPTDFLQNGYTF.

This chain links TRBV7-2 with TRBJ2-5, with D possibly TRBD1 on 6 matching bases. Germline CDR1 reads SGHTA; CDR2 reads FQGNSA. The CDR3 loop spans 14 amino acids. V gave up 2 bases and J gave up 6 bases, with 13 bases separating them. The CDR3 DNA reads TGTGCCAGCAGCTTAACAACAGGGCTACAGACCCAGTACTTC. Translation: CASSLTTGLQTQYF.

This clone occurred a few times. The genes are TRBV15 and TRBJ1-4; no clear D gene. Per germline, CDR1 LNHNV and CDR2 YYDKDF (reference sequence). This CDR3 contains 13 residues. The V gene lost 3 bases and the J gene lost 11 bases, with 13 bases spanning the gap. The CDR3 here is CATSSRPVEKLFF. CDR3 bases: TGTGCCACCAGCAGCCGACCAGTTGAGAAACTGTTTTTT.

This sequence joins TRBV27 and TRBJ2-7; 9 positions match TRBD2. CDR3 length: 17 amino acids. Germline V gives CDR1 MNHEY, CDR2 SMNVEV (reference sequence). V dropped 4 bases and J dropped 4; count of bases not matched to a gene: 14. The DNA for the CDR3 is TGTGCCAGCAGTTCCCTCCTGCGGGCTAGCGGGACGTACGAGCAGTACTTC. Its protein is CASSSLLRASGTYEQYF.

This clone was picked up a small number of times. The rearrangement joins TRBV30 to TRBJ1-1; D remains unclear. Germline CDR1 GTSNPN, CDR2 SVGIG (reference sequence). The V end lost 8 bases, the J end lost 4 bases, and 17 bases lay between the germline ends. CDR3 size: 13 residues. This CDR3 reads CAGRNVWLTEAFF. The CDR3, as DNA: TGTGCCGGAAGAAACGTTTGGCTCACTGAAGCTTTCTTT. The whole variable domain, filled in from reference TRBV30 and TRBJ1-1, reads SQTIHQWPATLVQPVGSPLSLECTVEGTSNPNLYWYRQAAGRGLQLLFYSVGIGQISSEVPQNLSASRPQDRQFILSSKKLLLSDSGFYLCAGRNVWLTEAFFGQGTRLTVV.

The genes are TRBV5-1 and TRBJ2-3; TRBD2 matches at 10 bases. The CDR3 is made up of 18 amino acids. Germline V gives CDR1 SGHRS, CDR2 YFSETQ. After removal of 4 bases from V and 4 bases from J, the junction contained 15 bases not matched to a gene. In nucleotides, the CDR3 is TGCGCCAGCAGCCCTTCCCCCAGCGGGAGGGAGGTAGCAGATACGCAGTATTTT. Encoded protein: CASSPSPSGREVADTQYF.

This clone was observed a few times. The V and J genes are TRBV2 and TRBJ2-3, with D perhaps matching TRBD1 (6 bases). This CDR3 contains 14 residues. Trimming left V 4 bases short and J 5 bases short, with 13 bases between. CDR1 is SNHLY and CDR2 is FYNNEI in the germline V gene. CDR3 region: CASSVQGQGDTQYF. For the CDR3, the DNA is TGTGCCAGCAGTGTTCAGGGGCAGGGAGATACGCAGTATTTT. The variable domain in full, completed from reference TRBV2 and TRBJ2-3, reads EPEVTQTPSHQVTQMGQEVILRCVPISNHLYFYWYRQILGQKVEFLVSFYNNEISEKSEIFDDQFSVERPDGSNFTLKIRSTKLEDSAMYFCASSVQGQGDTQYFGPGTRLTVL.

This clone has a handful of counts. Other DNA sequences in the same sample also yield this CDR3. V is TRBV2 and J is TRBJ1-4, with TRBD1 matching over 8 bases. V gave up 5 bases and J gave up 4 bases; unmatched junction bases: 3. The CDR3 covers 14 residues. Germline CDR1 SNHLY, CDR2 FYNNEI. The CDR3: CASSRQGFNEKLFF. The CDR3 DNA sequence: TGTGCCAGCAGTCGACAGGGGTTTAATGAAAAACTGTTTTTT. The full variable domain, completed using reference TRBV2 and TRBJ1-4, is EPEVTQTPSHQVTQMGQEVILRCVPISNHLYFYWYRQILGQKVEFLVSFYNNEISEKSEIFDDQFSVERPDGSNFTLKIRSTKLEDSAMYFCASSRQGFNEKLFFGSGTQLSVL.

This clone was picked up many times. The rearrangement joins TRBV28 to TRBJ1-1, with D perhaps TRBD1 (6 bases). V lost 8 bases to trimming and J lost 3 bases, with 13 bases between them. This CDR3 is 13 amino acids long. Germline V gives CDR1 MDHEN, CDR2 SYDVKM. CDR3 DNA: TGTGCCAGCGTCTGGAACAGGGACACTGAAGCTTTCTTT. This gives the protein CASVWNRDTEAFF.

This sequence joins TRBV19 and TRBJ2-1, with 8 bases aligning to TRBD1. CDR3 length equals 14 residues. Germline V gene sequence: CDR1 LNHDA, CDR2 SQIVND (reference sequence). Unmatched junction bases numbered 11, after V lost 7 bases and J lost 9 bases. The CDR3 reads CASNPGQGIFEQFF. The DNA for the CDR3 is TGTGCCAGTAACCCCGGACAGGGAATATTTGAGCAGTTCTTC.

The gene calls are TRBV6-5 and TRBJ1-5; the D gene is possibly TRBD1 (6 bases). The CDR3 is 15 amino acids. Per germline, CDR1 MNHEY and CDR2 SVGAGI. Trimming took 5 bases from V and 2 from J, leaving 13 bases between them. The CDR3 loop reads CASSGGHPGNQPQHF. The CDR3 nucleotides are TGTGCCAGCAGTGGGGGACACCCTGGCAATCAGCCCCAGCATTTT.

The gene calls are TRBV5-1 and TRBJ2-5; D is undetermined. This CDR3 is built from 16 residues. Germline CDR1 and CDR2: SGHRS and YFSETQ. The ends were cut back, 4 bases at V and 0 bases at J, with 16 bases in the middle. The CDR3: CASSPGVSTNQETQYF. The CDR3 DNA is TGCGCCAGCAGCCCGGGCGTATCGACAAACCAAGAGACCCAGTACTTC.

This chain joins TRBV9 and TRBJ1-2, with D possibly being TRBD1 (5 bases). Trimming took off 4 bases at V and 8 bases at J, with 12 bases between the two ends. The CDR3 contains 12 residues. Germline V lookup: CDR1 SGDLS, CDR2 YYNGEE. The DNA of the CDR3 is TGTGCCAGCAGCCGTGATACAGGAGGCTACACCTTC. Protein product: CASSRDTGGYTF. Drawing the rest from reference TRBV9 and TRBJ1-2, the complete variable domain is DSGVTQTPKHLITATGQRVTLRCSPRSGDLSVYWYQQSLDQGLQFLIQYYNGEERAKGNILERFSAQQFPDLHSELNLSSLELGDSALYFCASSRDTGGYTFGSGTRLTVV.

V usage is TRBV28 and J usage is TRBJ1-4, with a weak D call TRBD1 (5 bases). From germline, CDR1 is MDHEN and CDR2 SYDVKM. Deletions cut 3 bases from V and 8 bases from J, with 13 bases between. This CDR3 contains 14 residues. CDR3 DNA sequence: TGTGCCAGCAGTTTCGTGCAGGGTGGGGAAAAACTGTTTTTT. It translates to CASSFVQGGEKLFF.

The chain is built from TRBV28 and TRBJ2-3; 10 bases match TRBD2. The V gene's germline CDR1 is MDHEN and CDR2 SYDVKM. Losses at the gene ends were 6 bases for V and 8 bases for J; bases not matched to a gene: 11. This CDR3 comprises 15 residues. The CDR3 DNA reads TGTGCCAGCAGCTCAGCCGGGACTAGCGTTCCTACGCAGTATTTT. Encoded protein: CASSSAGTSVPTQYF.

CDR3 bases: TGTGCCAGCAGCCCCTATCGCGACGACCGTGACACTGAAGCTTTCTTT. Its protein is CASSPYRDDRDTEAFF. The rearrangement uses TRBV7-3 and TRBJ1-1; D unresolved. The germline V gene encodes CDR1 SGHTA and CDR2 FQGTGA. Between the trimmed V and J ends, which lost 5 bases and 3 bases, there was a span of 19 bases. This CDR3 has 16 residues.

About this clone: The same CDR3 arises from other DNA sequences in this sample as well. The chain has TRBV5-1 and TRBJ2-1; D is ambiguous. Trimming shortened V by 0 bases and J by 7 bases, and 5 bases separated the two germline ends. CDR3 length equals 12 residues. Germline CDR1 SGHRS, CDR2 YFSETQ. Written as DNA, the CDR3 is TGCGCCAGCAGCTTGGTCCGGAATGAGCAGTTCTTC. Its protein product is CASSLVRNEQFF.

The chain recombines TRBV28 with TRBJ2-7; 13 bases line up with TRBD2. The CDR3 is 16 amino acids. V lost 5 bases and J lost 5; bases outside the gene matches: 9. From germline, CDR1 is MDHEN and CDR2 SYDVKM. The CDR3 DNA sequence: TGTGCCAGCAGTGGGACGGGGGGGACTAGCGGGAACGAGCAGTACTTC. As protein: CASSGTGGTSGNEQYF.

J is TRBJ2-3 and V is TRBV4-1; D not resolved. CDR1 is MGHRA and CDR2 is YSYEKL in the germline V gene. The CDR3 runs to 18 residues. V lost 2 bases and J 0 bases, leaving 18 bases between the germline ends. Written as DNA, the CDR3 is TGCGCCAGCAGCCAAAAAACCCTTTTTTTCGGAAGCACAGATACGCAGTATTTT. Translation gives CASSQKTLFFGSTDTQYF.

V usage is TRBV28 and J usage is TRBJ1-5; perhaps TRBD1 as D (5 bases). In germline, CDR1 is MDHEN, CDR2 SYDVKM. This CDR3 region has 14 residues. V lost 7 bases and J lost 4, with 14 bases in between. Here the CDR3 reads CASTPGWGNQPQHF. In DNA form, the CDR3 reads TGTGCCAGCACCCCGGGCTGGGGGAATCAGCCCCAGCATTTT.

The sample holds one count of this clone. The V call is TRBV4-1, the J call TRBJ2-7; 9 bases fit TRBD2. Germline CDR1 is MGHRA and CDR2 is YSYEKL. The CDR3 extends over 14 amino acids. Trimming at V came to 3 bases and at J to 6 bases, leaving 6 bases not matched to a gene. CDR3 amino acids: CASSQAGGPLEQYF. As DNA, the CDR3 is TGCGCCAGCAGCCAGGCGGGAGGGCCCCTCGAGCAGTACTTC.

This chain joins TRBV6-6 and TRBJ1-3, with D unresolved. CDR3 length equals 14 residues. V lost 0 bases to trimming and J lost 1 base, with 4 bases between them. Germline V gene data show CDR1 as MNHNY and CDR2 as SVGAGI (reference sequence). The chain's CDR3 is CASSYSLSGNTIYF. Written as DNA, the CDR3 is TGTGCCAGCAGTTACTCATTGTCTGGAAACACCATATATTTT.

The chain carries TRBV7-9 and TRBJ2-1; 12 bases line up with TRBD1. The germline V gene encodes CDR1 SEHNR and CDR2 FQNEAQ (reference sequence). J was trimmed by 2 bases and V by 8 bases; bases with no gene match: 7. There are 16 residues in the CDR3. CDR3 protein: CASGRGQGATYNEQFF. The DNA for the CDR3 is TGTGCCAGCGGGAGGGGACAGGGGGCCACCTACAATGAGCAGTTCTTC. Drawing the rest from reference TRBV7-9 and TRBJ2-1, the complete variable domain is DTGVSQNPRHKITKRGQNVTFRCDPISEHNRLYWYRQTLGQGPEFLTYFQNEAQLEKSRLLSDRFSAERPKGSFSTLEIQRTEQGDSAMYLCASGRGQGATYNEQFFGPGTRLTVL.

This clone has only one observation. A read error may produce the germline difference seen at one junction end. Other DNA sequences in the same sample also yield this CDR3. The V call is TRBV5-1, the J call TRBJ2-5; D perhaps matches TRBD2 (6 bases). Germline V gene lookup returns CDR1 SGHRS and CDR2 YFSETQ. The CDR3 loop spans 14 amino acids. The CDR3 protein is CASSLVSSEETQYF. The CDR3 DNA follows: TGCGCCAGCAGCTTGGTGTCTAGCGAAGAGACCCAATACTTC. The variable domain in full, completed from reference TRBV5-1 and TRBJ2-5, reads KAGVTQTPRYLIKTRGQQVTLSCSPISGHRSVSWYQQTPGQGLQFLFEYFSETQRNKGNFPGRFSGRQFSNSRSEMNVSTLELGDSALYLCASSLVSSEETQYFGPGTRLLVL.

The CDR3: CASSSGASRLDTQYF. CDR3 DNA sequence: TGTGCCAGCAGTAGCGGTGCCTCTAGATTAGATACGCAGTATTTT. The chain couples TRBV9 to TRBJ2-3, with D tentatively TRBD2 (6 bases). V lost 5 bases and J 5 bases, leaving 18 bases between the germline ends. The CDR3 is 15 amino acids. Germline V gives CDR1 SGDLS, CDR2 YYNGEE.